This TCR beta chain was sequenced during a study of early T cells in non-severe SARS-CoV-2 infection. Whole-study results and caveats: In VDJdb matching, anti-spike CD8 responses were favored while private and CD4 specificities went missing.

The CDR3 runs 14 residues. Per the germline V gene, CDR1 is SGHTA and CDR2 is FQGNSA. Germline trimming cut 5 bases from V and 6 bases from J; bases unmatched to any gene: 7. On this clonotype: Antigen specificity is unknown.

One entry per CDR3 protein, called by TCRdb with MiXCR from the 5' RACE reads. The sample has tens of thousands of distinct CDR3 sequences; about 10% are singletons. The TCR comes from an adult who was a healthcare worker with PCR-confirmed SARS-CoV-2 infection or an uninfected control (not recorded which). Sequenced: whole blood. The chain joins TRBV7-2 to TRBJ2-3, with 8 bases aligning to TRBD1. CDR3: CASSRKTGADTQYF. DNA of the CDR3: TGTGCCAGCAGCCGAAAGACAGGGGCCGATACGCAGTATTTT.